Following are 26 T cell receptor beta chains from one sample sequenced in a study of identical twins. TCRdb re-analysed the 5' RACE reads in MiXCR, keeping a single row per CDR3 protein. This sample has approximately 600,000 distinct CDR3 sequences, with 9.6% found just once. The same specimen was also included in a second study, on yellow fever vaccine responses in identical twins.

Input material: PBMCs. Receptors were obtained from a woman under 30 in good health.

This clonotype has a count of ten or more. The rearrangement joins TRBV29-1 to TRBJ2-7; D unresolved. V was clipped by 3 bases and J by 1 base, with 10 bases between them. Germline V gene lookup returns CDR1 SQVTM and CDR2 ANQGSEA. There are 13 residues in the CDR3. CDR3 sequence: CSVDGPDSYEQYF. The CDR3 coding sequence is TGCAGCGTTGACGGACCTGATTCCTACGAGCAGTACTTC.

This clonotype was detected a few times. The CDR3 DNA is TGTGCCAGCAGTGATGGGGGGCGATTAGGTGCAGCTTTCTTT. It is translated as CASSDGGRLGAAFF. This chain uses TRBV25-1 with TRBJ1-1, with D possibly TRBD1 on 6 matching bases. This CDR3 is 14 amino acids long. Germline CDR1 MGHDK, CDR2 SYGVNS. V lost 3 bases, J lost 10 bases, and 18 bases lay in between.

This clonotype has a handful of counts. V gene TRBV20-1 combines with J gene TRBJ2-3; 7 positions match TRBD1. Looked up from germline, CDR1 is DFQATT and CDR2 is SNEGSKA (reference sequence). The CDR3 runs to 14 residues. After removal of 6 bases from V and 1 base from J, the junction contained 7 bases not matched to a gene. The CDR3 DNA reads TGCAGTGCCCTACCAGGGACAGGCACAGATACGCAGTATTTT. Protein product: CSALPGTGTDTQYF.

This clonotype has ten or more counts. The rearrangement links TRBV25-1 to TRBJ2-7; D might be TRBD2 (5 bases). The germline CDR1 and CDR2 sequences are MGHDK and SYGVNS. Trimming pared 0 bases from V and 2 bases from J, leaving 5 bases between. The length of the CDR3 is 13 residues. CDR3 DNA: TGTGCCAGCAGTGAATACGGGACCTACGAGCAGTACTTC. Amino acid sequence: CASSEYGTYEQYF.

V is TRBV5-1 and J is TRBJ2-3, with a possible D match to TRBD1 (6 bases). V dropped 3 bases and J dropped 0 bases, with 11 bases sitting between them. Germline V lookup: CDR1 SGHRS, CDR2 YFSETQ. This CDR3 is built from 15 residues. CDR3 DNA sequence: TGCGCCAGCAGCTCCCGGGACACCAGCACAGATACGCAGTATTTT. It specifies CASSSRDTSTDTQYF.

This chain joins TRBV6-2 or TRBV6-3 and TRBJ2-3; D unclear. Germline V gene lookup returns CDR1 MNHEY and CDR2 SVGEGT. Trimming removed 5 bases at V and 0 bases at J, with 9 bases between. The CDR3 totals 14 residues. The CDR3 nucleotides are TGTGCCAGCAGTCCCCATGCTAGCACAGATACGCAGTATTTT. The encoded protein is CASSPHASTDTQYF.

A few counts support this clonotype. The gene calls are TRBV29-1 and TRBJ2-1; TRBD2 matches at 11 bases. V shed 7 bases and J 7 bases; nucleotides not matched to a gene: 6. In germline, CDR1 is SQVTM, CDR2 ANQGSEA. CDR3 size: 13 residues. CDR3 sequence reads: CSGSSGGINEQFF. CDR3 DNA: TGCAGCGGATCTAGCGGGGGGATTAATGAGCAGTTCTTC.

This clonotype has only a few counts. The chain couples TRBV5-6 to TRBJ2-3, with unresolved D. This CDR3 region has 14 residues. The germline V gene encodes CDR1 SGHDT and CDR2 YYEEEE. V was shortened by 2 bases and J by 5 bases, with 12 bases between the two germline ends. The CDR3 reads CASSFGVGGDTQYF. CDR3 DNA sequence: TGTGCCAGCAGCTTTGGTGTGGGCGGAGATACGCAGTATTTT.

This clonotype has ten or more counts. The V gene is TRBV9, the J gene TRBJ2-1; D uncertain. The CDR3 is 12 amino acids. Between the trimmed V and J ends, which lost 2 bases and 7 bases, there was a span of 7 bases. Germline CDR1 and CDR2: SGDLS and YYNGEE. The CDR3 protein is CASSVLGNEQFF. Here the CDR3 DNA reads TGTGCCAGCAGCGTTTTAGGGAATGAGCAGTTCTTC.

This chain joins TRBV28 and TRBJ2-7; 10 bases match TRBD2. The CDR3 is made up of 15 amino acids. Germline V gene lookup returns CDR1 MDHEN and CDR2 SYDVKM. V was clipped by 1 base and J by 5 bases; unmatched bases: 5. The CDR3, as DNA: TGTGCCAGCAGTTTATCGTCTAGCGGGAGCCACGAGCAGTACTTC. Its translation is CASSLSSSGSHEQYF. The full variable domain, completed using reference TRBV28 and TRBJ2-7, is DVKVTQSSRYLVKRTGEKVFLECVQDMDHENMFWYRQDPGLGLRLIYFSYDVKMKEKGDIPEGYSVSREKKERFSLILESASTNQTSMYLCASSLSSSGSHEQYFGPGTRLTVT.

This clonotype showed up many times. The rearrangement uses TRBV12-3 or TRBV12-4 and TRBJ1-6; weak D call: TRBD1 (6 bases). This CDR3 has 16 residues. V dropped 0 bases and J dropped 7 bases, with 13 bases sitting between them. The CDR3 DNA reads as TGTGCCAGCAGTTTAGCGCGGACAGTCCGCAATTCACCCCTCCACTTT. It specifies CASSLARTVRNSPLHF.

This clonotype was detected only a few times. J is TRBJ2-1 and V is TRBV18, with 9 bases identical to TRBD2. The CDR3 contains 16 residues. Unmatched junction bases numbered 7, after V lost 0 bases and J lost 7 bases. The germline gives CDR1 KGHSH, CDR2 LQKENI. CDR3 region: CASSPPQREVRNEQFF. The CDR3 coding sequence is TGTGCCAGCTCACCACCCCAGCGGGAGGTGAGGAATGAGCAGTTCTTC.

This clonotype was detected only a few times. The chain links TRBV12-3 or TRBV12-4 to TRBJ1-3; no definite D call. V was cut by 3 bases and J by 0 bases, with 9 bases left in between. The CDR3 has 15 residues. The CDR3 here is CASSFSPFSGNTIYF. For the CDR3, the DNA is TGTGCCAGCAGTTTTAGTCCTTTCTCTGGAAACACCATATATTTT.

This clonotype has a handful of counts. The chain combines TRBV6-4 with TRBJ2-3; D is undetermined. Germline lookup yields CDR1 MRHNA and CDR2 SNTAGT. Trimming took 2 bases from V and 8 from J, leaving 11 bases between them. The CDR3 spans 13 residues. For the CDR3, the DNA is TGTGCCAGCAGTGACAGTCCGGGTGGTACGCAGTATTTT. Translated: CASSDSPGGTQYF.

The rearrangement uses TRBV4-3 and TRBJ2-1; TRBD2 matches at 8 bases. J was trimmed by 5 bases and V by 6 bases; bases with no gene match: 12. Germline CDR1 is LGHNA and CDR2 is YSLEER. The CDR3 is 16 residues long. The chain's CDR3 is CASSRGGSGKNNEQFF. The CDR3 DNA sequence: TGCGCCAGCAGTCGCGGGGGTAGCGGGAAAAACAATGAGCAGTTCTTC.

The table lists this clonotype with many counts. The chain uses TRBV6-5 and TRBJ2-7; weak D call: TRBD1 (5 bases). This CDR3 comprises 15 residues. V gave up 2 bases and J gave up 2 bases, with 13 bases separating them. CDR1 is MNHEY and CDR2 is SVGAGI in the germline V gene. The CDR3 DNA sequence: TGTGCCAGCAGTTACAACCCAGACAGCCCCTACGAGCAGTACTTC. It codes for CASSYNPDSPYEQYF.

This clonotype has a handful of counts. CDR3 sequence: CASSLTQNYEQYF. The CDR3, as DNA: TGTGCCAGCAGTTTAACACAGAACTACGAGCAGTACTTC. The chain couples TRBV27 to TRBJ2-7; D is unresolved. The germline V gene encodes CDR1 MNHEY and CDR2 SMNVEV (reference sequence). The V gene lost 2 bases and the J gene lost 3 bases, with 8 bases spanning the gap. The CDR3 runs to 13 residues.

Many counts were recorded for this clonotype. The rearrangement uses TRBV7-2 and TRBJ2-7; 7 bases map to TRBD2. The ends lost 1 base at V and 0 bases at J; junction bases unmatched: 6. This CDR3 is 16 amino acids long. Germline loops: CDR1 SGHTA, CDR2 FQGNSA. The CDR3 here is CASSLGSSGSSYEQYF. CDR3 nucleotides: TGTGCCAGCAGCTTAGGGTCTAGCGGAAGCTCCTACGAGCAGTACTTC.

This clonotype was picked up a small number of times. The genes are TRBV29-1 and TRBJ2-1, with D possibly being TRBD2 (5 bases). Germline CDR1 SQVTM, CDR2 ANQGSEA. The CDR3 is made up of 15 amino acids. Trimming took off 2 bases at V and 6 bases at J, with 17 bases between the two ends. In DNA, the CDR3 is TGCAGCGTTGAATTTGGACTCTCGGTGGGCAATGAGCAGTTCTTC. Translated, it gives CSVEFGLSVGNEQFF.

V is TRBV18 and J is TRBJ2-3; 8 nucleotides agree with TRBD1. The length of the CDR3 is 18 residues. Germline V gene lookup returns CDR1 KGHSH and CDR2 LQKENI. The J segment lost 0 bases and the V segment lost 1 base, leaving 9 bases of the junction unmatched. The CDR3 reads CASSPRPGTGHSTDTQYF. The DNA for the CDR3 is TGTGCCAGCTCACCACGACCGGGGACAGGTCATAGCACAGATACGCAGTATTTT.

In this sample, this clonotype turned up a few times. The rearrangement links TRBV25-1 to TRBJ2-2; TRBD1 aligns across 7 bases. The junction had 5 bases not matched to a gene; V was cut back by 3 bases and J by 4 bases. Germline V lookup: CDR1 MGHDK, CDR2 SYGVNS. The CDR3 extends over 15 amino acids. CDR3 bases: TGTGCCAGCAGTGATCCCAGGACAGGCACCGGGGAGCTGTTTTTT. This gives the protein CASSDPRTGTGELFF.

This clonotype turned up a few times. J is TRBJ2-3 and V is TRBV28; no clear D. Between the trimmed V and J ends, which lost 5 bases and 4 bases, there was a span of 16 bases. The germline V gene encodes CDR1 MDHEN and CDR2 SYDVKM. This CDR3 has 15 amino acids. The CDR3 spells CASSTIGSAPDTQYF. DNA for the CDR3: TGTGCCAGCAGTACGATTGGATCCGCTCCAGATACGCAGTATTTT.

This clonotype was recorded at least ten times. The V call is TRBV27, the J call TRBJ2-2, with a weak D call TRBD1 (5 bases). The length of the CDR3 is 14 residues. With 3 bases removed from V and 5 bases from J, the gap between germline ends came to 10 bases. Germline values: CDR1 MNHEY, CDR2 SMNVEV (reference sequence). This CDR3 is CASSFRVGTGELFF. The CDR3, as DNA: TGTGCCAGCAGTTTCAGGGTCGGTACCGGGGAGCTGTTTTTT.

This clonotype was detected ten times or more. The chain carries TRBV7-6 and TRBJ2-2; the match to TRBD2 covers 8 bases. Germline loops: CDR1 SGHVS, CDR2 FNYEAQ. V lost 5 bases, J lost 4 bases, and 3 bases stayed unmatched. There are 14 residues in the CDR3. The CDR3 region is CASSVAGGTGELFF. CDR3 in DNA: TGTGCCAGCAGCGTGGCGGGGGGCACCGGGGAGCTGTTTTTT.

This clonotype was seen repeatedly, ten times or more. The genes are TRBV12-3 or TRBV12-4 and TRBJ2-5; D assignment may be TRBD1 or TRBD2 (6 bases each). The CDR3 has 16 residues. V shed 4 bases and J shed 0 bases, with 15 bases lying between them. The CDR3 sequence is CASSSRGPRYQETQYF. The DNA for the CDR3 is TGTGCCAGCAGTTCACGGGGGCCCCGGTACCAAGAGACCCAGTACTTC.

Only a few counts were recorded for this clonotype. The genes are TRBV28 and TRBJ2-1, with D uncertain. The CDR3 extends over 14 amino acids. Germline CDR1 reads MDHEN; CDR2 reads SYDVKM. V was cut by 5 bases and J by 0 bases, with 8 bases left in between. The CDR3: CASSGTTSYNEQFF. The CDR3 DNA reads TGTGCCAGCAGTGGTACTACCTCCTACAATGAGCAGTTCTTC.